The following is a T cell receptor beta chain sequence with its context. The target antigen is unknown. The sample is drawn from a study of graft-versus-host responses after intestinal transplantation. This CDR3 contains 17 residues. The V and J ends lost 5 bases and 6 bases, in that order; junction bases with no gene match: 8. CDR1 and CDR2 (germline): SGHTA, FQGNSA. The protocol was immunoSEQ multiplex PCR, while the TCRdb copy is restricted to in-frame clones and leaves out a portion. This sample carries around 100,000 clones, about 88% of them seen once, and the ten largest clones take about 1%. The V and J genes are TRBV7-2 and TRBJ2-2; 14 bases agree with TRBD2. This receptor was identified in a human donor who received an intestinal transplant. The sequencing used unstimulated CD4+ T cells sorted from spleen or lymph node cells, collected before intestinal transplant. The CDR3 DNA is TGTGCCAGCAGCGTACTATTGGGACTAGCGGGGGCCGGGGAGCTGTTTTTT. As protein: CASSVLLGLAGAGELFF.